Each of the 8 T cell receptor beta chains below was sequenced from the same sample in a study of shared clonotypes between healthy human individuals. Here immunoSEQ multiplex PCR was the method, and the copy in TCRdb shows in-frame clones only, minus some. The sample lists hundreds of thousands of clones; 73% were seen once. Sequencing was carried out using memory CD4+ T cells sorted from blood. The subset denotes: CD45RA-negative fraction. Source of these receptors: a woman aged 25 to 39 in good health.

The rearrangement uses TRBV2 and TRBJ2-5, with D tentatively TRBD2 (5 bases). The DNA matches TRBJ2-7 better at its end, which makes the J call doubtful. The germline V gene encodes CDR1 SNHLY and CDR2 FYNNEI. This CDR3 has 13 amino acids. The CDR3 coding sequence is TGTGCCAGCGGGCCCCAGAGGGTCTACGAGCAGTACTTC. Translated: CASGPQRVYEQYF.

V and J are TRBV27 and TRBJ1-1; D is undetermined. Trimming pared 5 bases from V and 0 bases from J, leaving 10 bases between. The V gene's germline CDR1 is MNHEY and CDR2 SMNVEV (reference sequence). This CDR3 has 14 amino acids. The CDR3 DNA reads TGTGCCAGCAGTCCAAGACCCATGAACACTGAAGCTTTCTTT. It is translated as CASSPRPMNTEAFF.

The chain carries TRBV6-5 and TRBJ2-7; 9 bases line up with TRBD1. V was pared by 8 bases and J by 6 bases, with 11 bases of the junction left unmatched. The CDR3 is 14 amino acids. Looked up from germline, CDR1 is MNHEY and CDR2 is SVGAGI. CDR3 bases: TGTGCCAGCTGCCCCGGGACAGGGAGGTTCGAGCAGTACTTC. Translation: CASCPGTGRFEQYF.

The chain joins TRBV13 to TRBJ2-7; D may match TRBD1 or TRBD2 (5 bases each). The germline V gene encodes CDR1 PRHDT and CDR2 FYEKMQ (reference sequence). The CDR3 loop spans 14 amino acids. V lost 8 bases, J lost 3 bases, and 17 bases lay in between. CDR3 sequence: CASPGAGGFYEQYF. The CDR3 bases are TGTGCCAGCCCTGGGGCGGGCGGTTTCTACGAGCAGTACTTC.

The chain links TRBV2 to TRBJ2-1; 8 bases fit TRBD2. In germline, CDR1 is SNHLY, CDR2 FYNNEI. The J segment lost 4 bases and the V segment lost 4 bases, leaving 6 bases of the junction unmatched. This CDR3 contains 15 residues. The DNA for the CDR3 is TGTGCCAGCAGTGCTACTAGCGGAGCGTACAATGAGCAGTTCTTC. Its translation is CASSATSGAYNEQFF.

V and J are TRBV19 and TRBJ2-2; D might be TRBD1 (6 bases). This CDR3 is 15 amino acids long. Trimming removed 6 bases at V and 5 bases at J, with 16 bases between. Germline lookup yields CDR1 LNHDA and CDR2 SQIVND (reference sequence). CDR3 in DNA: TGTGCCAGTAGCCCCAAGGGGGTCCGAACCGGGGAGCTGTTTTTT. Its protein is CASSPKGVRTGELFF.

The rearrangement uses TRBV9 and TRBJ2-3; D remains ambiguous. The CDR3 is 14 amino acids. V dropped 1 base and J dropped 0 bases, with 6 bases sitting between them. Germline V gene lookup returns CDR1 SGDLS and CDR2 YYNGEE. The CDR3 sequence: CASSVLYSTDTQYF. The CDR3 bases are TGTGCCAGCAGCGTACTATACAGCACAGATACGCAGTATTTT.

This chain connects TRBV11-2 to TRBJ2-7; D perhaps matches TRBD1 (6 bases). The V end lost 4 bases, the J end lost 2 bases, and 15 bases lay between the germline ends. Germline CDR1 and CDR2: SGHAT and FQNNGV. The CDR3 consists of 15 residues. In nucleotides, the CDR3 is TGTGCCAGCAGCTCAGGACAGTCAGAACCCTACGAGCAGTACTTC. It codes for CASSSGQSEPYEQYF.